One T cell receptor (beta chain) is described in this entry. The antigen remains unidentified. This table comes from immunoSEQ multiplex PCR, and its TCRdb copy is limited to in-frame clones, with some not included. The sample carries about 68,000 clones, roughly 93% recorded once. The data derive from a study of lymphopenia after photon versus proton radiotherapy. General study results and limits: Proton therapy kept repertoires fairly stable, unlike photons, which gained effector/memory cells. Survival link was tested only in deceased patients; proton benefit remains a possibility. After lymphocyte nadir, photon-treated repertoires showed oligoclonal expansion, especially CD8+ Temra.

The V gene end was trimmed by 4 bases and the J gene end by 6 bases; junction bases not matched to a gene: 9. This CDR3 contains 14 residues. Germline-derived CDR1 and CDR2 are SGHDT and YYEEEE. The TCR was taken from a woman aged 65 to 85 with pancreatic cancer. The specimen comprised peripheral blood, sampled from a patient treated with photon-based radiotherapy. The chain couples TRBV5-6 to TRBJ2-7; 8 bases match TRBD2. CDR3 protein: CASSLPGLGTEQYF. The CDR3 nucleotides are TGTGCCAGCAGCCTACCGGGACTAGGGACCGAGCAGTACTTC.